There are a few counts of the clone carrying this TCR beta chain. The antigen remains undetermined. This sample was included in a study of type 1 regulatory T cells. Study-level information: T-allo10 is a Tr1-enriched, alloantigen-specific CD4 T cell product made in vitro.

The CDR3 runs 11 residues. The graft donor-derived T-allo10 cells reportedly recognize host alloantigens, are anergic, and suppress alloantigen-specifically. TCRdb called the reads again in MiXCR, with one record for every CDR3 protein. The sample records fewer than 70,000 distinct CDR3 sequences, around 63% being singletons. The J gene is TRBJ2-7, the V gene TRBV21-1; TRBD1 is taken as the D call from the table, unchecked against the DNA. TRBV21-1 is deemed a pseudogene. The clonotype originates from a human donor in good health. Material for sequencing was cultured T cells, either the whole culture or a sorted T cell fraction (not recorded which). The subset was: Tr1-enriched cell product generated in vitro against host alloantigens. The DNA for the CDR3 is TGTGATGAGGACACGATCTACGAGCAGTACTTC. As protein: CDEDTIYEQYF.